This T cell receptor beta chain was sequenced during a study of Ad26.COV2.S vaccination and SARS-CoV-2 variants. General observations from the study: Marked by substantial breadth, spike-specific CD8+ and CD4+ T cell responses were reportedly seen after vaccination. Vaccine and placebo recipients had similar non-spike TCR breadth. Responses of T cells in total may have been underestimated by the TCR breadth and depth analyses. Vaccine recipients posted higher spike-specific TCR breadth than their placebo counterparts.

Profiled with immunoSEQ multiplex PCR; TCRdb holds only in-frame clones, not every one. The sample carries more than 40,000 clones, approximately 83% recorded once. In regard to this clone: Its antigen is still unknown.

Germline assignment: CDR1 SEHNR and CDR2 FQNEAQ (reference sequence). This CDR3 has 14 amino acids. V shed 5 bases and J shed 2 bases, with 10 bases lying between them. The clonotype was recovered from a human donor who had recovered from COVID-19. The specimen was peripheral blood, collected after recovery from COVID-19. The V and J genes are TRBV7-9 and TRBJ1-5, with D perhaps matching TRBD1 (6 bases). The DNA of the CDR3 is TGTGCCAGCAGCCTAAAGGGGGGCAATCAGCCCCAGCATTTT. The encoded protein is CASSLKGGNQPQHF.